The 17 T cell receptor beta chains reported below all come from one sample, sequenced in a study of blood T cell repertoires in COVID-19. Libraries were prepared by immunoSEQ multiplex PCR; TCRdb keeps only in-frame clonotypes and omits some of them. This sample yields approximately 530,000 clones, of which roughly nine tenths are seen a single time; about 8% belongs to the top ten. The sequencing sample was made of peripheral blood. These receptors were obtained from a woman aged 45-59 years with COVID-19, enrolled during active disease.

V is TRBV5-1 and J is TRBJ2-1; tentative D call: TRBD1 (6 bases). Germline loops: CDR1 SGHRS, CDR2 YFSETQ. V lost 3 bases to trimming and J lost 6 bases, with 16 bases between them. CDR3 length: 15 amino acids. CDR3 residues: CASSSGLGTLNEQFF. The CDR3 region has the DNA TGCGCCAGCAGCTCCGGTCTGGGGACACTCAATGAGCAGTTCTTC.

The chain recombines TRBV7-3 with TRBJ2-2; 9 bases fit TRBD2. The CDR3 sequence is 17 residues long. Germline CDR1 SGHTA, CDR2 FQGTGA. The J segment lost 2 bases and the V segment lost 2 bases, leaving 6 bases of the junction unmatched. CDR3 nucleotide sequence: TGTGCCAGCAGCTTAGGAGCGGGGGGCCTTAACACCGGGGAGCTGTTTTTT. It encodes CASSLGAGGLNTGELFF.

The chain uses TRBV27 and TRBJ2-1; D gene unclear. Deletions cut 6 bases from V and 0 bases from J, with 15 bases between. Germline V CDR1 and CDR2: MNHEY, SMNVEV (reference sequence). This CDR3 is built from 16 residues. In DNA form, the CDR3 reads TGTGCCAGCAGCCCCGATCCGACACTCTCCTACAATGAGCAGTTCTTC. It specifies CASSPDPTLSYNEQFF.

The CDR3 nucleotides read TGCGCCAGCAGCTTGGAAGGGGCGGGATCAACTGAAGCTTTCTTT. Its protein is CASSLEGAGSTEAFF. The V and J genes are TRBV5-1 and TRBJ1-1; D may be TRBD1 (5 bases). This CDR3 spans 15 amino acids. Looked up from germline, CDR1 is SGHRS and CDR2 is YFSETQ. V was cut by 0 bases and J by 5 bases, with 14 bases left in between. Filled out from reference TRBV5-1 and TRBJ1-1, the complete variable domain reads KAGVTQTPRYLIKTRGQQVTLSCSPISGHRSVSWYQQTPGQGLQFLFEYFSETQRNKGNFPGRFSGRQFSNSRSEMNVSTLELGDSALYLCASSLEGAGSTEAFFGQGTRLTVV.

This clone has just a few counts. The V call is TRBV4-1, the J call TRBJ1-6, with D perhaps TRBD1 (6 bases). The V end was cut by 0 bases, the J end by 5 bases, with 8 bases between. Germline loops: CDR1 MGHRA, CDR2 YSYEKL. The CDR3 is 15 amino acids. The chain's CDR3 is CASSQDPGDNSPLHF. The CDR3 nucleotides read TGCGCCAGCAGCCAAGACCCAGGGGATAATTCACCCCTCCACTTT.

The sample holds one count of this clone. The V and J genes are TRBV5-1 and TRBJ1-1; D possibly corresponds to TRBD1 (5 bases). Germline CDR1 is SGHRS and CDR2 is YFSETQ. Trimming stripped 10 bases from V and 6 bases from J, with 19 bases between. This CDR3 contains 13 residues. CDR3 in DNA: TGCGCCTCCAGCGGGGCCGGGGGGGCTGAAGCTTTCTTT. Amino acid sequence: CASSGAGGAEAFF.

The V gene is TRBV2, the J gene TRBJ1-2; D remains ambiguous. The CDR3 spans 10 residues. V was trimmed by 6 bases and J by 4 bases, leaving 3 bases between them. Germline CDR1 reads SNHLY; CDR2 reads FYNNEI. CDR3 sequence (DNA): TGTGCCAGCAGCTCCTATGGCTACACCTTC. The encoded protein is CASSSYGYTF.

The genes are TRBV2 and TRBJ2-3, with D possibly TRBD2 on 6 matching bases. CDR1 is SNHLY, CDR2 FYNNEI, per germline. The CDR3 runs 14 residues. V lost 6 bases and J lost 6, with 16 bases in between. As DNA, the CDR3 is TGTGCCAGCAGAATAGTAACGGCGGGGGATACGCAGTATTTT. It yields the protein CASRIVTAGDTQYF.

The rearrangement links TRBV30 to TRBJ1-1, with no clear D. Germline CDR1 GTSNPN, CDR2 SVGIG (reference sequence). CDR3 size: 13 residues. V lost 5 bases and J lost 4, with 14 bases in between. The CDR3: CAWERGVGTEAFF. CDR3 nucleotide sequence: TGTGCCTGGGAGCGGGGTGTTGGCACTGAAGCTTTCTTT.

The rearrangement links TRBV5-1 to TRBJ2-7, with D possibly matching TRBD1 (6 bases). Trimming took 0 bases from V and 2 from J, leaving 12 bases between them. Germline values: CDR1 SGHRS, CDR2 YFSETQ. This CDR3 has 15 amino acids. The CDR3 spells CASSLDGTPAYEQYF. CDR3 sequence (DNA): TGCGCCAGCAGCTTGGATGGGACACCCGCCTACGAGCAGTACTTC.

CDR3 amino acids: CASSSGGRDQPQHF. In DNA form, the CDR3 reads TGTGCCAGCAGCTCCGGGGGGAGGGATCAGCCCCAGCATTTT. The genes are TRBV7-8 and TRBJ1-5; D may be TRBD1 (5 bases). Germline values: CDR1 SGHVS, CDR2 FQNEAQ. V shed 4 bases and J shed 5 bases, with 12 bases lying between them. CDR3 length: 14 amino acids.

The genes are TRBV19 and TRBJ1-5, with TRBD1 matching over 11 bases. The CDR3 runs to 15 residues. In germline, CDR1 is LNHDA, CDR2 SQIVND (reference sequence). The V gene end was trimmed by 5 bases and the J gene end by 6 bases; junction bases not matched to a gene: 6. The CDR3: CASSGGQGASQPQHF. The CDR3 coding sequence is TGTGCCAGTAGTGGCGGACAGGGGGCGAGTCAGCCCCAGCATTTT.

The rearrangement links TRBV3-1 (or the pseudogene TRBV3-2) to TRBJ1-2; D perhaps matches TRBD1 (5 bases). Germline V gene data show CDR1 as LGHDT and CDR2 as YNNKEL (reference sequence). The V end was cut by 4 bases, the J end by 8 bases, with 14 bases between. The CDR3 consists of 13 residues. The CDR3 sequence: CASSRTFAGGYTF. CDR3 coding DNA: TGTGCCAGCAGCCGGACATTCGCGGGGGGCTACACCTTC.

This rearrangement joins TRBV19 to TRBJ1-2, with 7 bases fitting TRBD1. This CDR3 region has 12 residues. V shed 7 bases and J 6 bases; nucleotides not matched to a gene: 5. The germline CDR1 and CDR2 sequences are LNHDA and SQIVND (reference sequence). The CDR3 region is CASIDRANGYTF. CDR3 bases: TGTGCCAGTATCGACAGGGCAAATGGCTACACCTTC.

The chain employs TRBV15 and TRBJ1-1, with a tentative D call TRBD1 (5 bases). CDR1 is LNHNV and CDR2 is YYDKDF in the germline V gene (reference sequence). The V end was cut by 0 bases, the J end by 5 bases, with 10 bases between. The CDR3 covers 14 residues. The CDR3 nucleotides are TGTGCCACCAGCAGAGAACCAGGGAAGACTGAAGCTTTCTTT. As protein: CATSREPGKTEAFF.

This clone was detected a few times. This sequence joins TRBV2 and TRBJ1-2, with D possibly TRBD1 on 5 matching bases. There are 14 residues in the CDR3. With 3 bases removed from V and 4 bases from J, the gap between germline ends came to 12 bases. Germline V CDR1 and CDR2: SNHLY, FYNNEI. The CDR3 sequence: CASSDDRTVYGYTF. CDR3 in DNA: TGTGCCAGCAGTGATGACAGAACGGTCTATGGCTACACCTTC.

The CDR3 loop is CASSQGGGGLYNEQFF. In DNA, the CDR3 is TGCGCCAGCAGTCAAGGGGGAGGGGGTCTATACAATGAGCAGTTCTTC. The chain couples TRBV10-2 to TRBJ2-1; weak D call: TRBD2 (7 bases). The CDR3 is 16 amino acids. From germline, CDR1 is WSHSY and CDR2 SAAADI. Trimming shortened V by 5 bases and J by 4 bases, and 18 bases separated the two germline ends.